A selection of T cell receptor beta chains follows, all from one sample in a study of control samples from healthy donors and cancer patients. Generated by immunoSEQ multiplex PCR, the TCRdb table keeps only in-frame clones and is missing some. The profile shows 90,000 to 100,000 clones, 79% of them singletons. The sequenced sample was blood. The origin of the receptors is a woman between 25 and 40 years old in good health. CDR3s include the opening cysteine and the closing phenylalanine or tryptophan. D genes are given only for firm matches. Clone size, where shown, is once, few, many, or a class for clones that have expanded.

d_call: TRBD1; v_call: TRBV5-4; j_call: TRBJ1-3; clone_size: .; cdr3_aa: CASSLGQGLPSGNTIYF; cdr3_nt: TGTGCCAGCAGCTTGGGACAGGGTCTTCCCTCTGGAAACACCATATATTTT
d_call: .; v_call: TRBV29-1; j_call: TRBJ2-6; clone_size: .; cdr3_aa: CGAAVDKFSGANVLTF; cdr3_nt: TGCGGGGCGGCAGTGGATAAATTCTCTGGGGCCAACGTCCTGACTTTC
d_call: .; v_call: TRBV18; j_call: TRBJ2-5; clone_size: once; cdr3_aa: CASSDTSSTQYF; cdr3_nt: TGTGCCAGCTCAGACACTTCTTCTACCCAGTACTTC
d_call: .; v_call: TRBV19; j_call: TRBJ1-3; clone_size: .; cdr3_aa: CASSMGDTVRNTIYF; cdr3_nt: TGTGCCAGTAGTATGGGTGATACGGTCCGAAACACCATATATTTT
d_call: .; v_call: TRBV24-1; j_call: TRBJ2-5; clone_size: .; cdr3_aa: CATEDFGQETQYF; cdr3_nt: TGTGCCACGGAGGATTTTGGGCAAGAGACCCAGTACTTC
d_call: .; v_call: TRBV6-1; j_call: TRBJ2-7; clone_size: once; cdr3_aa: CASSEIPSGFEQYF; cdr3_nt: TGTGCCAGCAGTGAGATCCCATCGGGATTCGAGCAGTACTTC
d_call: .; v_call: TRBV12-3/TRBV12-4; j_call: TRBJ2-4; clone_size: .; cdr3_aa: CASRARMINIQYF; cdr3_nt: TGTGCCAGCAGGGCGCGGATGATAAACATTCAGTACTTC
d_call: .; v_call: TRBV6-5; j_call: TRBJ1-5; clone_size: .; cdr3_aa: CASSHKHHGQPQHF; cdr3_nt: TGTGCCAGCAGTCACAAACATCACGGGCAGCCCCAGCATTTT
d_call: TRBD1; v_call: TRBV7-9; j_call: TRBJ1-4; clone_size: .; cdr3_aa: CASSRYRDRGINEKLFF; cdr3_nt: TGTGCCAGCAGCCGATACCGGGACAGGGGGATAAATGAAAAACTGTTTTTT
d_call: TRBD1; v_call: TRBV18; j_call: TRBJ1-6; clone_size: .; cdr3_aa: CASSHDRGNSPLHF; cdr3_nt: TGTGCCAGCTCACACGACAGGGGAAATTCACCCCTCCACTTT
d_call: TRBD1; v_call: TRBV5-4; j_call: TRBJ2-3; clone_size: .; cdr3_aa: CASSATTGATDTQYF; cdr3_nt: TGTGCCAGCAGCGCGACGACAGGGGCCACAGATACGCAGTATTTT
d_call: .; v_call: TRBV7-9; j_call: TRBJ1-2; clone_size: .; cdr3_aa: CANSYAREGSYGYTF; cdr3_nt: TGTGCCAACAGCTACGCCCGGGAGGGAAGCTATGGCTACACCTTC
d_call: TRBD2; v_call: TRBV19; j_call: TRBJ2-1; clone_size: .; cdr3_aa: CASSVLAGGAEQFF; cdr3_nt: TGTGCCAGTAGTGTCCTAGCGGGGGGGGCTGAGCAGTTCTTC
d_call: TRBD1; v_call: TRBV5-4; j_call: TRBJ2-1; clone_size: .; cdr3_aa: CASSRTGTGYNEQFF; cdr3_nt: TGTGCCAGCAGCCGGACCGGGACAGGGTACAATGAGCAGTTCTTC
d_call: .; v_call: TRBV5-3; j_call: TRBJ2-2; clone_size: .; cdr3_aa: CARSLAQNREINTGELFF; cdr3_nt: TGTGCCAGAAGCTTGGCGCAAAACAGGGAAATAAACACCGGGGAGCTGTTTTTT
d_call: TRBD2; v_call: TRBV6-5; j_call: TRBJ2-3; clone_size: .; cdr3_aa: CASSYSTSGDTDTQYF; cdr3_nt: TGTGCCAGCAGTTACTCGACCAGCGGGGACACAGATACGCAGTATTTT
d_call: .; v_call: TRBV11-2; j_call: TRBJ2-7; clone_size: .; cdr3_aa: CASSLEDEQYF; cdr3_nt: TGTGCCAGCAGCCTTGAAGACGAGCAGTACTTC
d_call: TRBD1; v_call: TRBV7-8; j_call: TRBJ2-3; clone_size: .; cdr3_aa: CASSIPTGGISTDTQYF; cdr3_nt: TGTGCCAGCAGCATACCGACAGGGGGCATTAGCACAGATACGCAGTATTTT
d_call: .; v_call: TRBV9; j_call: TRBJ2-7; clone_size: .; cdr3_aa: CASSAPGGEQYF; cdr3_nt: TGTGCCAGCAGCGCCCCGGGTGGCGAGCAGTACTTC
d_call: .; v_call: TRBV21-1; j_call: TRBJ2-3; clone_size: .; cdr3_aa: CASSKGGTRPDTQYF; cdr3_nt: TGTGCCAGCAGCAAAGGGGGGACTAGGCCAGATACGCAGTATTTT
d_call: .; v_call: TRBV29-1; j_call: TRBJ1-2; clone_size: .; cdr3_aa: CSVEVDSYYGYTF; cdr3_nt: TGCAGCGTTGAAGTGGACAGCTACTATGGCTACACCTTC
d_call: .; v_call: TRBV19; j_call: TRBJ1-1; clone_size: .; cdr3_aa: CASSISSRFGDTEAFF; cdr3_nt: TGTGCCAGTAGTATTAGTAGCAGATTTGGGGACACTGAAGCTTTCTTT
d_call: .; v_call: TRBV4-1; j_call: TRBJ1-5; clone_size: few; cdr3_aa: CASSQEDSNQPQHF; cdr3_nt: TGCGCCAGCAGCCAGGAGGATAGCAATCAGCCCCAGCATTTT
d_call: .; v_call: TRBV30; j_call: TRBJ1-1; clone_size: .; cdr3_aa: CAWSVSTEAFF; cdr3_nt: TGTGCCTGGAGTGTATCTACTGAAGCTTTCTTT
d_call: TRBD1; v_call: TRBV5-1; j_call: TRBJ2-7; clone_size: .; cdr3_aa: CASGPGQGHEQYF; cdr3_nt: TGCGCCAGTGGGCCGGGACAGGGCCACGAGCAGTACTTC
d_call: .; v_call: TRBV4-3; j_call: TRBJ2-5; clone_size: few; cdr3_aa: CASSQDPFGGLRETQYF; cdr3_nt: TGCGCCAGCAGCCAAGACCCCTTCGGGGGGCTTAGAGAGACCCAGTACTTC
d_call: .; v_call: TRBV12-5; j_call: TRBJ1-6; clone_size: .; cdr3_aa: CASGLVLLPPYNSPLHF; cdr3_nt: TGTGCTAGTGGTTTGGTTTTACTTCCCCCCTATAATTCACCCCTCCACTTT
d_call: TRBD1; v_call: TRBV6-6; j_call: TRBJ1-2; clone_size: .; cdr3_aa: CASSYPGTANYGYTF; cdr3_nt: TGTGCCAGCAGTTACCCCGGGACAGCTAACTATGGCTACACCTTC
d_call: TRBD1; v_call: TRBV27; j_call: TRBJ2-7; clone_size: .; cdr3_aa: CASSFGTGTSYEQYF; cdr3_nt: TGTGCCAGCAGTTTCGGGACAGGGACCTCCTACGAGCAGTACTTC
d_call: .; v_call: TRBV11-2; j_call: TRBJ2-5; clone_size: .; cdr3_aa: CASSRRGTSQETQYF; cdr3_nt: TGTGCCAGCAGCCGACGGGGGACCAGCCAAGAGACCCAGTACTTC
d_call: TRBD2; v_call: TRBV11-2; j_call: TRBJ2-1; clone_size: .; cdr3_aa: CASSLVGGASYNEQFF; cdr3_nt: TGTGCCAGCAGCTTAGTCGGGGGGGCTAGCTACAATGAGCAGTTCTTC
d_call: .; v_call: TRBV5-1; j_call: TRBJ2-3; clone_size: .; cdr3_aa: CASSLWEGGSTDTQYF; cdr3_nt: TGCGCCAGCAGCTTGTGGGAGGGGGGAAGCACAGATACGCAGTATTTT
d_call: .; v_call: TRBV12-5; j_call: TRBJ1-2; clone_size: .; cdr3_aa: CASGLVSVLAYGYTF; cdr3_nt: TGTGCTAGTGGTTTAGTGTCGGTCTTGGCATATGGCTACACCTTC
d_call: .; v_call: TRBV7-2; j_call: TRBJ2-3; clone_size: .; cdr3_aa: CASSQEDTQYF; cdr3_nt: TGTGCCAGCAGCCAAGAAGATACGCAGTATTTT
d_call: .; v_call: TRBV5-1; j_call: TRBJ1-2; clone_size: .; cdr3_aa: CASSLEVFYGYTF; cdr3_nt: TGCGCCAGCAGCTTGGAGGTGTTCTATGGCTACACCTTC
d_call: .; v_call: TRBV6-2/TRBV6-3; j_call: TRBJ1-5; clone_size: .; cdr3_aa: CASSYVAGSGQPQHF; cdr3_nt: TGTGCCAGCAGTTACGTTGCTGGGTCGGGTCAGCCCCAGCATTTT
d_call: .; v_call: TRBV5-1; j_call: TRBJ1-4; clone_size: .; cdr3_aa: CASSSWTGSNEKLFF; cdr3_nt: TGCGCCAGCAGCTCCTGGACGGGTAGTAATGAAAAACTGTTTTTT
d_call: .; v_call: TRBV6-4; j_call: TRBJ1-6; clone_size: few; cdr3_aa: CASSDLTDRSPLHF; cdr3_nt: TGTGCCAGCAGTGACCTGACAGATCGGTCACCCCTCCACTTT
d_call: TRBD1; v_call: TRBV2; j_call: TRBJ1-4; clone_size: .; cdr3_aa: CASSVWQGDEKLFF; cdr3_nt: TGTGCCAGCAGTGTGTGGCAGGGGGACGAAAAACTGTTTTTT
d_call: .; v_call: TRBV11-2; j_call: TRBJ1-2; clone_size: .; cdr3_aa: CASSLDRFSGNGYTF; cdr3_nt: TGTGCCAGCAGCTTAGATCGGTTTTCGGGGAACGGCTACACCTTC
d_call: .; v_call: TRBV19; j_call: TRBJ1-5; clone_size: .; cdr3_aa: CASSSPGHTQPQHF; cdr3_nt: TGTGCCAGTAGTTCTCCGGGACATACTCAGCCCCAGCATTTT
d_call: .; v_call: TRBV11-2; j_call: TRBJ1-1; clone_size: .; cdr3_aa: CASSLVIGAGTEAFF; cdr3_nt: TGTGCCAGCAGCTTAGTCATAGGCGCGGGCACTGAAGCTTTCTTT
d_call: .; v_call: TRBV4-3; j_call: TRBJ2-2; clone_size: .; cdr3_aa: CASSQGGTGRTTGELFF; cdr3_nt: TGCGCCAGCAGCCAAGGTGGGACCGGAAGAACCACCGGGGAGCTGTTTTTT
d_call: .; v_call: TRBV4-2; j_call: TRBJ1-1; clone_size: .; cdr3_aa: CASSQNLGLSNTEAFF; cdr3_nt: TGTGCCAGCAGCCAAAATTTAGGGCTTTCGAACACTGAAGCTTTCTTT
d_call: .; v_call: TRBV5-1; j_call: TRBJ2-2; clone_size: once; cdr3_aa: CASTRTENTGELFF; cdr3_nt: TGCGCCAGCACCCGGACAGAGAACACCGGGGAGCTGTTTTTT
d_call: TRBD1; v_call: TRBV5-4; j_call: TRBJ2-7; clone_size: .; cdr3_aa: CASSLGTGVVPEQYF; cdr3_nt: TGTGCCAGCAGCTTAGGGACAGGGGTAGTTCCCGAGCAGTACTTC
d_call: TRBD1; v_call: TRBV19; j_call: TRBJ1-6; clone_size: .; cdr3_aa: CASSMVGTERPWARGSPLHF; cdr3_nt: TGTGCCAGTAGTATGGTTGGGACAGAGAGACCCTGGGCGAGGGGTTCACCCCTCCACTTT
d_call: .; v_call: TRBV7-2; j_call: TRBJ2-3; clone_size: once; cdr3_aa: CASSSSPGLNTQYF; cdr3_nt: TGTGCCAGCAGCTCATCCCCGGGGTTAAATACGCAGTATTTT
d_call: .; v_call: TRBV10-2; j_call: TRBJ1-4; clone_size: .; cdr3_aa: CASRARGVGEKLFF; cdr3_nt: TGCGCCAGCAGGGCACGGGGGGTGGGCGAAAAACTGTTTTTT
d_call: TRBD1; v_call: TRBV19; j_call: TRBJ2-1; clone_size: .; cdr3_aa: CASSIAGTGGIPSYNEQFF; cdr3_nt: TGTGCCAGTAGTATTGCCGGGACAGGGGGAATCCCTTCCTACAATGAGCAGTTCTTC
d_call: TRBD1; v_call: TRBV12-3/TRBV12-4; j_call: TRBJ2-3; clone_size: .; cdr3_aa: CATTGTGADTQYF; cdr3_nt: TGTGCCACGACCGGAACAGGGGCAGATACGCAGTATTTT
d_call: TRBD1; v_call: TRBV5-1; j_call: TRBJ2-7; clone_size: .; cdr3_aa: CASSLEQGISYEQYF; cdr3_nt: TGCGCCAGCAGCTTGGAACAGGGGATCTCCTACGAGCAGTACTTC
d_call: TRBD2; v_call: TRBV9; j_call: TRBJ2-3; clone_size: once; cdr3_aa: CASSVRAGGNTDTQYF; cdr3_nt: TGTGCCAGCAGCGTCCGAGCGGGGGGGAACACAGATACGCAGTATTTT
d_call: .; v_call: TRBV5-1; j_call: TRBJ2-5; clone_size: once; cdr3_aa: CASSLRGKETQYF; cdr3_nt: TGCGCCAGCAGCTTACGAGGTAAAGAGACCCAGTACTTC
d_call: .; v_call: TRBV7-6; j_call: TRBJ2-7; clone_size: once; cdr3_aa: CASSLGAGTGPNEQYF; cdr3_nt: TGTGCCAGCAGCTTAGGGGCGGGGACGGGTCCTAACGAGCAGTACTTC
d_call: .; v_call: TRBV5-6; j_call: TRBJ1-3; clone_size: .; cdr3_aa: CASSFTGNTIYF; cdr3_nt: TGTGCCAGCAGCTTTACCGGAAACACCATATATTTT
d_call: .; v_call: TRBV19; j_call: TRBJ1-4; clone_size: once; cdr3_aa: CASSRGRTNEKLFF; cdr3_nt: TGTGCCAGTAGTAGGGGACGCACTAATGAAAAACTGTTTTTT
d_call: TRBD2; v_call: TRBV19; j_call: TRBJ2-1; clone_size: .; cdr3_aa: CASRTVAGGRSEQFF; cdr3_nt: TGTGCCAGTCGGACCGTAGCGGGGGGGCGATCGGAGCAGTTCTTC
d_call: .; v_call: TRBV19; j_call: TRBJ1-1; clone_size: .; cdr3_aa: CASSIPGVTEAFF; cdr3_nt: TGTGCCAGTAGTATCCCGGGGGTCACTGAAGCTTTCTTT